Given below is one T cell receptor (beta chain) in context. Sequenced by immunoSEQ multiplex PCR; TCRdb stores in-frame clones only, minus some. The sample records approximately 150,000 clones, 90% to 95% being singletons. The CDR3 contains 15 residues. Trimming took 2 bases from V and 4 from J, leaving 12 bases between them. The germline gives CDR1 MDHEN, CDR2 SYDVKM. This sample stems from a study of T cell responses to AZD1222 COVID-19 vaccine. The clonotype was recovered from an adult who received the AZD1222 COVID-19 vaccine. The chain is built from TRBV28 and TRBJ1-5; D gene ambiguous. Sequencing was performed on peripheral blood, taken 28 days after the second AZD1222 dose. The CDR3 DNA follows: TGTGCCAGCAGTTTAGGAGGGCCGAGAAATCAGCCCCAGCATTTT. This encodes CASSLGGPRNQPQHF.